The 9 T cell receptor beta chains presented below share a single source sample, sequenced in a study of graft-versus-host responses after intestinal transplantation. Assay: immunoSEQ multiplex PCR; the TCRdb copy retains only in-frame clones and omits some. The sample has about 88,000 clones, 75% to 95% seen once. Which antigens these TCRs recognize remains unknown. Here the sequenced sample was unstimulated CD4+ T cells sorted from spleen or lymph node cells, taken before transplant. These receptors originate from a human donor who was the organ donor for an intestinal transplant.

The chain is built from TRBV4-2 and TRBJ2-1; 9 bases map to TRBD2. V lost 1 base, J lost 10 bases, and 5 bases stayed unmatched. There are 14 residues in the CDR3. CDR1 is LGHNA, CDR2 YNFKEQ, per germline. CDR3 in DNA: TGTGCCAGCAGCCAAGTCTCTAGCGGGGTGGAGCAGTTCTTC. This codes for CASSQVSSGVEQFF.

The chain employs TRBV7-9 and TRBJ2-1; no clear D. This CDR3 is 16 amino acids long. V lost 3 bases, J lost 0 bases, and 12 bases lay in between. Per the germline V gene, CDR1 is SEHNR and CDR2 is FQNEAQ (reference sequence). CDR3 region: CASSFLGFSSYNEQFF. In DNA, the CDR3 is TGTGCCAGCAGCTTCCTCGGTTTTAGCTCCTACAATGAGCAGTTCTTC. Based on the CDR3 plus reference TRBV7-9 and TRBJ2-1, the full variable domain is DTGVSQNPRHKITKRGQNVTFRCDPISEHNRLYWYRQTLGQGPEFLTYFQNEAQLEKSRLLSDRFSAERPKGSFSTLEIQRTEQGDSAMYLCASSFLGFSSYNEQFFGPGTRLTVL.

The CDR3, as DNA: TGTGCCAGCAGCTTAGATTCGGGACAGGGGTATTCACCCCTCCACTTT. Its translation: CASSLDSGQGYSPLHF. This chain links TRBV7-6 with TRBJ1-6, with TRBD1 identical over 10 bases. The germline V gene encodes CDR1 SGHVS and CDR2 FNYEAQ. The length of the CDR3 is 16 residues. The V segment lost 1 base and the J segment 8 bases; nucleotides outside the gene matches: 5.

The genes are TRBV15 and TRBJ1-2, with a possible D match to TRBD1 (6 bases). V lost 1 base and J lost 0, with 9 bases in between. Looked up from germline, CDR1 is LNHNV and CDR2 is YYDKDF (reference sequence). The CDR3 runs 15 residues. The CDR3 nucleotides are TGTGCCACCAGCAGAGGGACAGCCACTAACTATGGCTACACCTTC. Protein product: CATSRGTATNYGYTF.

The genes are TRBV28 and TRBJ2-7, with D possibly TRBD1 on 6 matching bases. V shed 2 bases and J shed 8 bases, with 25 bases lying between them. From germline, CDR1 is MDHEN and CDR2 SYDVKM. This CDR3 is 17 amino acids long. The CDR3 coding sequence is TGTGCCAGCAGTTTACTGGAATACAGGGCTCCTACGTGGAAGCAGTACTTC. Protein sequence: CASSLLEYRAPTWKQYF.

The V call is TRBV2, the J call TRBJ1-4, with 9 bases matching TRBD1. V lost 5 bases and J lost 0; bases outside the gene matches: 7. Germline V CDR1 and CDR2: SNHLY, FYNNEI. This CDR3 comprises 17 residues. The CDR3 coding sequence is TGTGCCAGCAGTTGGACAGGGGATAGGGCAACTAATGAAAAACTGTTTTTT. This codes for CASSWTGDRATNEKLFF.

The chain carries TRBV9 and TRBJ2-2; 9 nucleotides line up with TRBD2. V was pared by 3 bases and J by 0 bases, with 3 bases of the junction left unmatched. Germline V lookup: CDR1 SGDLS, CDR2 YYNGEE. CDR3 length: 16 residues. This CDR3 reads CASSAAGGTNTGELFF. The CDR3 nucleotides read TGTGCCAGCAGCGCAGCGGGAGGAACGAACACCGGGGAGCTGTTTTTT.

V usage is TRBV29-1 and J usage is TRBJ1-3; no firm D call. The V gene's germline CDR1 is SQVTM and CDR2 ANQGSEA. Trimming shortened V by 4 bases and J by 0 bases, and 7 bases separated the two germline ends. The CDR3 has 13 amino acids. Written as DNA, the CDR3 is TGCAGCGTTGTCAGTAACTCTGGAAACACCATATATTTT. This sequence encodes CSVVSNSGNTIYF.

The V call is TRBV5-1, the J call TRBJ2-5; 7 bases line up with TRBD1. V was clipped by 4 bases and J by 2 bases; unmatched bases: 5. CDR3 size: 14 residues. Germline V CDR1 and CDR2: SGHRS, YFSETQ. The CDR3 DNA is TGCGCCAGCAGCCTAGGGACAGATCAAGAGACCCAGTACTTC. Encoded protein: CASSLGTDQETQYF. Based on the CDR3 plus reference TRBV5-1 and TRBJ2-5, the full variable domain is KAGVTQTPRYLIKTRGQQVTLSCSPISGHRSVSWYQQTPGQGLQFLFEYFSETQRNKGNFPGRFSGRQFSNSRSEMNVSTLELGDSALYLCASSLGTDQETQYFGPGTRLLVL.